One sample yielded the 15 T cell receptor beta chains listed below, sequenced in a study of T-cell reconstitution after alpha-beta-depleted transplantation in children. Unique molecular identifiers were incorporated into the prepared TCRbeta library. Each CDR3 protein gets one entry after TCRdb re-called the PCR reads with MiXCR. Altogether about 540,000 distinct CDR3 sequences are present, around 16% being singletons, with the ten largest covering 3.3%. The sequences come from PBMCs from the stem cell graft donor, collected from the stem cell graft. Receptor source: a human donor who donated a stem cell graft to a child with acute lymphoblastic leukemia.

The rearrangement joins TRBV12-3 or TRBV12-4 to TRBJ2-7; unclear D gene. The CDR3 has 12 residues. The germline V and J ends were trimmed by 5 bases and 7 bases, with 12 bases remaining between them. CDR3 sequence: CASSPSGLEQYF. CDR3 nucleotide sequence: TGTGCCAGCAGTCCTTCCGGTCTGGAGCAGTACTTC.

V gene TRBV7-8 combines with J gene TRBJ2-3; unclear D gene. The V gene's germline CDR1 is SGHVS and CDR2 FQNEAQ. The CDR3 length is 12 residues. The germline V and J ends were trimmed by 0 bases and 8 bases, with 6 bases remaining between them. CDR3: CASSLASGTQYF. The CDR3 DNA is TGTGCCAGCAGCTTAGCGTCCGGTACGCAGTATTTT.

This clonotype was seen more than once but under ten times. This chain joins TRBV29-1 and TRBJ1-2; D is ambiguous. The CDR3 loop spans 14 amino acids. Trimming left V 0 bases short and J 4 bases short, with 12 bases between. The V gene's germline CDR1 is SQVTM and CDR2 ANQGSEA. The CDR3 sequence: CSVEDQATGYGYTF. The DNA of the CDR3 is TGCAGCGTTGAAGATCAAGCGACGGGCTATGGCTACACCTTC.

This clonotype came up a few times. This chain uses TRBV6-4 with TRBJ2-7; a possible D gene is TRBD2 (6 bases). The length of the CDR3 is 13 residues. Trimming cost V 0 bases and J 5 bases, with 8 bases left between them. Per the germline V gene, CDR1 is MRHNA and CDR2 is SNTAGT. The CDR3 here is CASSDSSGDEQYF. The CDR3 nucleotides read TGTGCCAGCAGTGACTCCTCGGGGGACGAGCAGTACTTC.

The chain combines TRBV29-1 with TRBJ2-5; the D gene could be TRBD1 or TRBD2 (5 bases each). Trimming took off 1 base at V and 3 bases at J, with 15 bases between the two ends. Germline V CDR1 and CDR2: SQVTM, ANQGSEA. The CDR3 has 15 amino acids. The CDR3 sequence: CSVEGGSYIEETQYF. The DNA of the CDR3 is TGCAGCGTTGAAGGGGGGAGTTATATTGAAGAGACCCAGTACTTC.

This chain joins TRBV27 and TRBJ2-1; 10 nucleotides agree with TRBD2. This CDR3 is 13 amino acids long. With 6 bases clipped from V and 6 bases from J, the junction kept 2 bases outside the gene matches. The germline gives CDR1 MNHEY, CDR2 SMNVEV (reference sequence). The CDR3 coding sequence is TGTGCCAGCAGACTAGCGGGGCCCAATGAGCAGTTCTTC. It encodes CASRLAGPNEQFF.

This clonotype was seen only once. The V call is TRBV20-1, the J call TRBJ2-7; D unresolved. CDR1 is DFQATT and CDR2 is SNEGSKA in the germline V gene (reference sequence). The V end was cut by 2 bases, the J end by 5 bases, with 13 bases between. The CDR3 extends over 13 amino acids. CDR3 residues: CSARISGIDEQYF. CDR3 sequence (DNA): TGCAGTGCTAGAATTAGTGGGATCGACGAGCAGTACTTC.

The chain carries TRBV30 and TRBJ2-5; D is unclear. The CDR3 totals 16 residues. The ends were cut back, 0 bases at V and 5 bases at J, with 19 bases in the middle. Germline CDR1 reads GTSNPN; CDR2 reads SVGIG (reference sequence). The CDR3 DNA is TGTGCCTGGAGTGTGGGTGTAATGGCCAAAGGGGAGACCCAGTACTTC. The encoded protein is CAWSVGVMAKGETQYF.

The rearrangement uses TRBV20-1 and TRBJ2-5; 9 nucleotides agree with TRBD2. Germline V gene sequence: CDR1 DFQATT, CDR2 SNEGSKA (reference sequence). The CDR3 has 15 amino acids. V trimming: 0 bases; J trimming: 3 bases; junction bases outside the gene matches: 5. The CDR3 DNA sequence: TGCAGTGCTAGAGATGGGGTAGCGGGAGAAGAGACCCAGTACTTC. It encodes CSARDGVAGEETQYF.

The chain couples TRBV7-4 to TRBJ2-1; 9 nucleotides line up with TRBD2. CDR1 is SGHVT, CDR2 SQSDAQ, per germline. The CDR3 contains 15 residues. J was trimmed by 8 bases and V by 1 base; bases with no gene match: 6. CDR3 coding DNA: TGTGCCAGCAGCTTAGGCGGCGGGAGGGGCTATGAGCAGTTCTTC. Translating gives CASSLGGGRGYEQFF.

The CDR3 spells CASSQDQRGTGNNEQFF. DNA of the CDR3: TGTGCCAGCAGCCAAGATCAGAGAGGGACAGGGAACAATGAGCAGTTCTTC. The rearrangement joins TRBV3-1 to TRBJ2-1; TRBD1 agrees at 9 bases. The germline gives CDR1 LGHDT, CDR2 YNNKEL (reference sequence). The J segment lost 5 bases and the V segment lost 0 bases, leaving 8 bases of the junction unmatched. There are 17 residues in the CDR3.

V gene TRBV27 combines with J gene TRBJ1-1, with D unresolved. V shed 2 bases and J shed 5 bases, with 9 bases lying between them. The CDR3 has 13 amino acids. CDR1 and CDR2 (germline): MNHEY, SMNVEV (reference sequence). The CDR3 spells CASSLNVWTEAFF. The CDR3 coding sequence is TGTGCCAGCAGTTTAAATGTTTGGACTGAAGCTTTCTTT.

V usage is TRBV7-9 and J usage is TRBJ2-4, with TRBD2 matching over 9 bases. CDR3 length equals 15 residues. The V gene end was trimmed by 4 bases and the J gene end by 6 bases; junction bases not matched to a gene: 7. Germline CDR1 is SEHNR and CDR2 is FQNEAQ (reference sequence). The CDR3 sequence is CASSSGLATRNIQYF. DNA for the CDR3: TGTGCCAGCAGCTCGGGACTAGCAACGCGAAACATTCAGTACTTC. The variable domain in full, completed from reference TRBV7-9 and TRBJ2-4, reads DTGVSQNPRHKITKRGQNVTFRCDPISEHNRLYWYRQTLGQGPEFLTYFQNEAQLEKSRLLSDRFSAERPKGSFSTLEIQRTEQGDSAMYLCASSSGLATRNIQYFGAGTRLSVL.

The chain employs TRBV6-5 and TRBJ2-1; the D gene is possibly TRBD1 (6 bases). Germline V gene data show CDR1 as MNHEY and CDR2 as SVGAGI. Trimming stripped 8 bases from V and 8 bases from J, with 13 bases between. This CDR3 comprises 12 residues. The CDR3 reads CASAAGAHEQFF. In DNA form, the CDR3 reads TGTGCCAGCGCAGCAGGGGCCCATGAGCAGTTCTTC.

The gene calls are TRBV12-3 or TRBV12-4 and TRBJ1-4; 8 nucleotides match TRBD1. The ends lost 5 bases at V and 8 bases at J; junction bases unmatched: 10. This CDR3 comprises 15 residues. The CDR3: CASSPQGGAGEKLFF. The CDR3 DNA follows: TGTGCCAGCAGTCCACAGGGGGGTGCAGGAGAAAAACTGTTTTTT.